The clone carrying this T cell receptor (beta chain) was detected many times. This specimen belongs to a study of metastatic and nonmetastatic thyroid tumors. TCRdb reanalyzed the PCR reads via MiXCR. This sample has about 39,000 clones, with 15% to 20% found just once. V gave up 3 bases and J gave up 5 bases, with 11 bases separating them. Per the germline V gene, CDR1 is LGHNT and CDR2 is FRNRAP. This CDR3 comprises 14 residues. Each patient came to thyroid surgery without any prior treatment (of any kind). The material sequenced was blood. The sequence was obtained from a female donor with papillary thyroid cancer or a benign thyroid nodule (not recorded which). Some clones in this sample may be carry-over from other donors' samples. V gene TRBV12-5 combines with J gene TRBJ2-1, with a tentative D call TRBD2 (6 bases). This CDR3 is CASGFPGEHNEQFF. CDR3 nucleotide sequence: TGTGCTAGTGGTTTTCCGGGAGAGCACAATGAGCAGTTCTTC.